What follows are 17 T cell receptor beta chains derived from one specimen sequenced in a study of control samples from healthy donors and cancer patients. Assay used: immunoSEQ multiplex PCR; TCRdb lists only in-frame clones, some missing. The sample yields some 190,000 clones, 91% seen once. Sequencing input: blood. These receptors were collected from a man aged 25 to 40 in good health.

The V gene is TRBV6-1, the J gene TRBJ1-1, with D perhaps TRBD1 (5 bases). This CDR3 has 14 amino acids. CDR1 and CDR2 (germline): MNHNS, SASEGT. Trimming removed 2 bases from V and 1 base from J, with 8 bases in between. The CDR3 is CASSEMGRNTEAFF. DNA of the CDR3: TGTGCCAGCAGTGAAATGGGACGGAACACTGAAGCTTTCTTT.

V is TRBV6-6 and J is TRBJ1-5; tentatively, D is TRBD1 (6 bases). The CDR3 is made up of 13 amino acids. Trimming cost V 9 bases and J 1 base, with 10 bases left between them. Germline-derived CDR1 and CDR2 are MNHNY and SVGAGI (reference sequence). In DNA form, the CDR3 reads TGTGCCAGTTCCCAGGGGAGCAATCAGCCCCAGCATTTT. This translates into CASSQGSNQPQHF.

The sample holds a few counts of this clone. The chain couples TRBV7-2 to TRBJ1-3; no clear D gene. This CDR3 is built from 15 residues. Per the germline V gene, CDR1 is SGHTA and CDR2 is FQGNSA. Trimming took 1 base from V and 0 from J, leaving 7 bases between them. CDR3 region: CASSLDNNSGNTIYF. The CDR3, as DNA: TGTGCCAGCAGCTTAGATAACAACTCTGGAAACACCATATATTTT.

This clone showed up just once. The V call is TRBV5-1, the J call TRBJ2-1; D may be TRBD2 (5 bases). The V end lost 4 bases, the J end lost 16 bases, and 18 bases lay between the germline ends. There are 12 residues in the CDR3. Germline assignment: CDR1 SGHRS and CDR2 YFSETQ. CDR3 sequence: CASSPEEERYFF. The DNA of the CDR3 is TGCGCCAGCAGCCCGGAGGAAGAAAGGTACTTCTTC.

CDR3: CASSQDVRPNYGYTF. CDR3 bases: TGTGCCAGCAGCCAAGATGTCAGGCCTAACTATGGCTACACCTTC. The chain has TRBV3-1 (or the pseudogene TRBV3-2) and TRBJ1-2; the D is unclear. CDR1 is LGHDT, CDR2 YNNKEL, per germline (reference sequence). CDR3 size: 15 residues. Trimming took off 0 bases at V and 0 bases at J, with 8 bases between the two ends.

About this clone itself: The CDR3 does not close with the conserved phenylalanine or tryptophan, likely indicating a read error. The chain combines TRBV10-2 with TRBJ2-7; TRBD1 agrees at 7 bases. The CDR3 runs to 14 residues. The V segment lost 6 bases and the J segment 6 bases; nucleotides outside the gene matches: 11. Per germline, CDR1 WSHSY and CDR2 SAAADI. The CDR3 here is CASSVPGQHVEQYL. The CDR3 DNA is TGCGCCAGCAGCGTGCCGGGACAGCATGTCGAGCAGTACCTC.

V gene TRBV2 combines with J gene TRBJ1-4; tentatively, D is TRBD1 (6 bases). The CDR3 covers 16 residues. Germline CDR1 and CDR2: SNHLY and FYNNEI. Trimming left V 5 bases short and J 7 bases short, with 20 bases between. CDR3 DNA: TGTGCCAGCAGTTCGGGGGCCTACGCGGCGGGTGAAAAACTGTTTTTT. It encodes CASSSGAYAAGEKLFF.

The V call is TRBV11-1, the J call TRBJ2-7; 8 nucleotides align to TRBD1. The trim removed 2 bases at V and 3 bases at J, leaving 3 bases unmatched. Germline V lookup: CDR1 SGHAT, CDR2 FQDESV (reference sequence). CDR3 length: 14 residues. In nucleotides, the CDR3 is TGTGCCAGCAGCTTAAGCAGGGGGCTCTACGAGCAGTACTTC. This encodes CASSLSRGLYEQYF.

CDR3 in DNA: TGTGCCAGTAGTATCCAGATAGTCGGCACTGAAGCTTTCTTT. The encoded protein is CASSIQIVGTEAFF. The V and J genes are TRBV19 and TRBJ1-1, with unresolved D. CDR3 length: 14 amino acids. Between the trimmed V and J ends, which lost 3 bases and 4 bases, there was a span of 12 bases. From germline, CDR1 is LNHDA and CDR2 SQIVND (reference sequence).

Of note for this clone: Mismatch with germline at one junction end may stem from a read error. This rearrangement joins TRBV5-1 to TRBJ2-5, with unresolved D. The CDR3 runs to 12 residues. Per germline, CDR1 SGHRS and CDR2 YFSETQ. Written as DNA, the CDR3 is TGCACCAGCAGCTTGGATTTAGAGACCCAGTACTTC. Amino acids: CTSSLDLETQYF.

The chain combines TRBV27 with TRBJ1-2; 12 positions match TRBD1. The CDR3 runs to 16 residues. Germline V CDR1 and CDR2: MNHEY, SMNVEV (reference sequence). The junction had 5 bases not matched to a gene; V was cut back by 2 bases and J by 4 bases. CDR3 in amino acids: CASSLMGTGGGYGYTF. Here the CDR3 DNA reads TGTGCCAGCAGTTTAATGGGGACAGGGGGCGGCTATGGCTACACCTTC.

This chain uses TRBV15 with TRBJ1-3; 9 nucleotides line up with TRBD1. V gave up 2 bases and J gave up 4 bases; unmatched junction bases: 9. The CDR3 sequence is 17 residues long. Per germline, CDR1 LNHNV and CDR2 YYDKDF (reference sequence). In DNA, the CDR3 is TGTGCCACCAGCAGATTCCGGAGCACAGGGGGCGGAAACACCATATATTTT. Residues: CATSRFRSTGGGNTIYF.

This clone was observed once. This chain joins TRBV4-1 and TRBJ2-7; 8 bases are a match to TRBD1. Per germline, CDR1 MGHRA and CDR2 YSYEKL. V lost 1 base, J lost 3 bases, and 5 bases stayed unmatched. The CDR3 covers 15 residues. The CDR3 sequence: CASSQAADRVYEQYF. For the CDR3, the DNA is TGCGCCAGCAGCCAAGCCGCGGACAGGGTCTACGAGCAGTACTTC.

In its sample, this clone was seen once. This rearrangement joins TRBV7-2 to TRBJ1-2, with 9 bases matching TRBD1. The CDR3 contains 17 residues. CDR1 and CDR2 from the germline V gene are SGHTA and FQGNSA. V gave up 1 base and J gave up 6 bases; unmatched junction bases: 12. The CDR3 nucleotides read TGTGCCAGCAGCTTAGTTGTTTTCGGGACAGGGAGGGATGGCTACACCTTC. Its translation is CASSLVVFGTGRDGYTF.

V usage is TRBV9 and J usage is TRBJ1-1, with D possibly TRBD1 on 6 matching bases. The CDR3 length is 14 residues. V lost 3 bases to trimming and J lost 6 bases, with 15 bases between them. CDR1 and CDR2 from the germline V gene are SGDLS and YYNGEE. DNA for the CDR3: TGTGCCAGCAGCGCCGGAGATGGGGGCGCTGAAGCTTTCTTT. This encodes CASSAGDGGAEAFF.

The chain uses TRBV4-1 and TRBJ2-3; TRBD2 matches 12 bases. J gave up 4 bases and V 3 bases, and 2 bases lay outside the gene matches. The germline V gene encodes CDR1 MGHRA and CDR2 YSYEKL. CDR3 length: 15 residues. The CDR3 sequence is CASSHSSGGADTQYF. The CDR3 DNA is TGCGCCAGCAGCCACTCTAGCGGGGGGGCAGATACGCAGTATTTT.

This clone appeared a few times. The genes are TRBV4-1 and TRBJ1-5; D unclear. CDR3 length equals 14 residues. Germline CDR1 MGHRA, CDR2 YSYEKL. V lost 5 bases and J lost 5, with 13 bases in between. The CDR3, as DNA: TGCGCCAGCAGCGTCATGCTGAGGGATCAGCCCCAGCATTTT. Its translation is CASSVMLRDQPQHF.